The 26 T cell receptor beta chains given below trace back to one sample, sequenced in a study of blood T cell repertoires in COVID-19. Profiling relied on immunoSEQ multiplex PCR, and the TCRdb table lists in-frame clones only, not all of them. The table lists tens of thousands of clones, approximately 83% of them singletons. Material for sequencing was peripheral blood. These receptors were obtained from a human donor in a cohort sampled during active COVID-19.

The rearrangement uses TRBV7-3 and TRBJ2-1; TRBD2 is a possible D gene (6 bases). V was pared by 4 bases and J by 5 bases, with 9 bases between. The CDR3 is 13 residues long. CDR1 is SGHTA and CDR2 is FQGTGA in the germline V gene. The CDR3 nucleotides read TGTGCCAGCAGCTGGGGACTGAACAATGAGCAGTTCTTC. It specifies CASSWGLNNEQFF.

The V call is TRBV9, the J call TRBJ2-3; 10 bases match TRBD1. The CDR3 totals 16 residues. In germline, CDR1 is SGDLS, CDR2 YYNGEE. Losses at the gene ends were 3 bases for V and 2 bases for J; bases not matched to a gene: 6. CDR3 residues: CASSEGQGTTTDTQYF. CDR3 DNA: TGTGCCAGCAGCGAGGGACAGGGGACTACCACAGATACGCAGTATTTT. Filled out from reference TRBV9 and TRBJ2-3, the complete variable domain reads DSGVTQTPKHLITATGQRVTLRCSPRSGDLSVYWYQQSLDQGLQFLIQYYNGEERAKGNILERFSAQQFPDLHSELNLSSLELGDSALYFCASSEGQGTTTDTQYFGPGTRLTVL.

CDR3 sequence reads: CASSLSGQGNSPLHF. In nucleotides, the CDR3 is TGTGCCAGCAGCCTTAGTGGCCAGGGTAATTCACCCCTCCACTTT. The chain uses TRBV7-8 and TRBJ1-6, with a tentative D call TRBD1 (5 bases). The V end lost 5 bases, the J end lost 6 bases, and 14 bases lay between the germline ends. Germline CDR1 SGHVS, CDR2 FQNEAQ. The CDR3 runs to 15 residues.

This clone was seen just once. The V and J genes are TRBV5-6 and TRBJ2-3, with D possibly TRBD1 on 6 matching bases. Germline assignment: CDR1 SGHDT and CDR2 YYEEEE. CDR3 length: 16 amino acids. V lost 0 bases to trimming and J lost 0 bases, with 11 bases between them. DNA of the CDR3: TGTGCCAGCAGCTTGGGCAGGGGCTATAGCACAGATACGCAGTATTTT. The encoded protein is CASSLGRGYSTDTQYF.

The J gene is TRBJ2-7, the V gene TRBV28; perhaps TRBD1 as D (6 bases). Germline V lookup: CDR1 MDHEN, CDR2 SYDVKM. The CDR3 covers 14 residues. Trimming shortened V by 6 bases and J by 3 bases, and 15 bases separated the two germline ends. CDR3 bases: TGTGCCAGCAGCCCTAGGGGGTTAATCTACGAGCAGTACTTC. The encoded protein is CASSPRGLIYEQYF.

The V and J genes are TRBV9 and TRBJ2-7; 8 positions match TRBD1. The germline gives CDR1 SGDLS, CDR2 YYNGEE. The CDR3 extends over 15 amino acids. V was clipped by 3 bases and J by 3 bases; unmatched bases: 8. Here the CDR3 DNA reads TGTGCCAGCAGCGCTACAGGGGGTCAAATCTACGAGCAGTACTTC. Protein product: CASSATGGQIYEQYF.

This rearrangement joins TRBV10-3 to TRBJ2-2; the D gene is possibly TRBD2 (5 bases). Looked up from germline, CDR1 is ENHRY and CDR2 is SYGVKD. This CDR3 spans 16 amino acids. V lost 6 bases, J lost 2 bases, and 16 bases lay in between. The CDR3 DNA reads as TGTGCCATCAGCCCTACGTCGGGGATTAACACCGGGGAGCTGTTTTTT. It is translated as CAISPTSGINTGELFF.

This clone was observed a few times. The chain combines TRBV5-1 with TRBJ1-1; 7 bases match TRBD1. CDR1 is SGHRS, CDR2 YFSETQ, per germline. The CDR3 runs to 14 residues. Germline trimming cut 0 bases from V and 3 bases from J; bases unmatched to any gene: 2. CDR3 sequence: CASSLGTGDTEAFF. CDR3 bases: TGCGCCAGCAGCTTGGGCACAGGGGACACTGAAGCTTTCTTT.

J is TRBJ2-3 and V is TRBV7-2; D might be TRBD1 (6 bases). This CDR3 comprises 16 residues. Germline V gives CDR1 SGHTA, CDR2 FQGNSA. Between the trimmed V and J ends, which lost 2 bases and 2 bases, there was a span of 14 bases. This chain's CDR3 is CASSLLGQVDTDTQYF. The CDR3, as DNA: TGTGCCAGCAGCTTATTGGGACAAGTAGACACAGATACGCAGTATTTT.

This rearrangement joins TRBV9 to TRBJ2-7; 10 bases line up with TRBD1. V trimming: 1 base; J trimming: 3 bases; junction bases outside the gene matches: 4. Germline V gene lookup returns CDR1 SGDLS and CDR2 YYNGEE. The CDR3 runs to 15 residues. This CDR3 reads CASSVSGTGDYEQYF. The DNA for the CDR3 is TGTGCCAGCAGCGTAAGCGGGACAGGGGACTACGAGCAGTACTTC.

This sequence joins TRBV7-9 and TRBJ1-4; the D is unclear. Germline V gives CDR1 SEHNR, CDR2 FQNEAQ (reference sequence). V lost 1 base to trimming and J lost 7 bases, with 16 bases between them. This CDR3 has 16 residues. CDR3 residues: CASSLGTGRNLEKLFF. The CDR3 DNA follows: TGTGCCAGCAGCTTAGGAACCGGGAGAAACCTTGAAAAACTGTTTTTT.

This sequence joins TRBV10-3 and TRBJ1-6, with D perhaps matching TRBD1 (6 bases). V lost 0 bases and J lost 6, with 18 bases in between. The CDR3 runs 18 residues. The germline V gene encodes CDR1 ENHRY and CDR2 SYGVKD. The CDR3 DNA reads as TGTGCCATCAGTGAGTCGAATCTTTCCGAAGGGGGTAATTCACCCCTCCACTTT. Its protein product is CAISESNLSEGGNSPLHF.

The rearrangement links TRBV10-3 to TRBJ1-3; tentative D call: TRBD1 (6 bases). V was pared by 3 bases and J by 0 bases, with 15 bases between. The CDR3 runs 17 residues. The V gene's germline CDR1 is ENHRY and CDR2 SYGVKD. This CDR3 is CAISDSDRPPSGNTIYF. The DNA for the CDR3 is TGTGCCATCAGTGATTCTGACAGGCCCCCCTCTGGAAACACCATATATTTT.

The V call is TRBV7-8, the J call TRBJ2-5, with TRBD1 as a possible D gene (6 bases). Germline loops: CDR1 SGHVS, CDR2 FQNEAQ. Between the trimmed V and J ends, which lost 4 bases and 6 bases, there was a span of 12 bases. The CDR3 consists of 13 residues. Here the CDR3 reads CASSSGGTKTQYF. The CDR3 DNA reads TGTGCCAGCAGCTCTGGGGGCACAAAGACCCAGTACTTC.

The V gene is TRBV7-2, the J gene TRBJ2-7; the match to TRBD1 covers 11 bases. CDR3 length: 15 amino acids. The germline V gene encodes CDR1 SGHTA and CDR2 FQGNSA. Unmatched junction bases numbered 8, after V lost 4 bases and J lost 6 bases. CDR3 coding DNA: TGTGCCAGCAGCTCCCTCGGGACAGGGGGTGGCGAGCAGTACTTC. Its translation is CASSSLGTGGGEQYF.

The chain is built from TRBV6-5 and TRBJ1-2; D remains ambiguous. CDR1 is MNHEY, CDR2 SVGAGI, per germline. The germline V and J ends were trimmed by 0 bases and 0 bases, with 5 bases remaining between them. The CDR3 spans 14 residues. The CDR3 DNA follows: TGTGCCAGCAGTTACTCGGTAGCTAACTATGGCTACACCTTC. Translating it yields CASSYSVANYGYTF.

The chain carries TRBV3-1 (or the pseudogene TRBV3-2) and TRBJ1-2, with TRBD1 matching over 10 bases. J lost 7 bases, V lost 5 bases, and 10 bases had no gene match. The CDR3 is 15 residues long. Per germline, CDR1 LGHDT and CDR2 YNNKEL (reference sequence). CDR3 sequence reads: CASSLGWTGGTGYTF. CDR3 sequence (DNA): TGTGCCAGCAGCTTAGGGTGGACAGGGGGAACTGGCTACACCTTC.

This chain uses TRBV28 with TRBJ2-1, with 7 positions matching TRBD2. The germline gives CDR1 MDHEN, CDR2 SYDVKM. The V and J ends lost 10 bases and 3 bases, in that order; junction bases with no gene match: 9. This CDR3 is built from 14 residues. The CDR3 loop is CATRETSRYNEQFF. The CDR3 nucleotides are TGTGCCACCCGGGAGACTAGCCGCTACAATGAGCAGTTCTTC.

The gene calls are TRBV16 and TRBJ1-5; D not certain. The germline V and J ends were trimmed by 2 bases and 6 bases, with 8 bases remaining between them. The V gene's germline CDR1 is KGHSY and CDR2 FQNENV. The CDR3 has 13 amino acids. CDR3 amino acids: CASSQRRVQPQHF. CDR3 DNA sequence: TGTGCCAGCAGCCAAAGGAGGGTTCAGCCCCAGCATTTT.

CDR3 loop: CASSSAGTGLTDTQYF. The CDR3 nucleotides read TGTGCCAGCAGTTCCGCCGGGACAGGGTTGACAGATACGCAGTATTTT. The chain recombines TRBV6-5 with TRBJ2-3; 9 positions match TRBD1. The V segment lost 4 bases and the J segment 3 bases; nucleotides outside the gene matches: 8. CDR3 size: 16 residues. CDR1 MNHEY and CDR2 SVGAGI come from the germline V gene.

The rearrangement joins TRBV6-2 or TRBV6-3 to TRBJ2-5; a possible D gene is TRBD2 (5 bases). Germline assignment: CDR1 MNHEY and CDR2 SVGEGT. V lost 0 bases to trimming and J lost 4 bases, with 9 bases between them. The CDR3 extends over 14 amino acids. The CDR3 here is CASSYSFEGETQYF. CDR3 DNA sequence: TGTGCCAGCAGTTACTCCTTCGAGGGAGAGACCCAGTACTTC.

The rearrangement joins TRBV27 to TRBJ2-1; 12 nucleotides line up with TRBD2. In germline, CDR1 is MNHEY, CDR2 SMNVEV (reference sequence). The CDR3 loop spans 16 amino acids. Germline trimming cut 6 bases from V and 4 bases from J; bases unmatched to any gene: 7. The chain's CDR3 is CASRPLAGGPYNEQFF. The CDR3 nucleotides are TGTGCCAGCAGACCTCTAGCGGGGGGGCCTTACAATGAGCAGTTCTTC.

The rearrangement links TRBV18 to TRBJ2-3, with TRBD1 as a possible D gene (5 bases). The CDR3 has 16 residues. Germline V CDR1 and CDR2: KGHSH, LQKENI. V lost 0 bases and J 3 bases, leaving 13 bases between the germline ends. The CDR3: CASSPPWSGQTDTQYF. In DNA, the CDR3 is TGTGCCAGCTCACCACCGTGGTCAGGGCAGACAGATACGCAGTATTTT.

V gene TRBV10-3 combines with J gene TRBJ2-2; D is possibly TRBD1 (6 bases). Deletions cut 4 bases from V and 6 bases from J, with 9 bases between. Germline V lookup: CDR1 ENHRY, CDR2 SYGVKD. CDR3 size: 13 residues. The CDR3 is CAISVRGPGELFF. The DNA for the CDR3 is TGTGCCATCAGTGTCAGGGGTCCCGGGGAGCTGTTTTTT.

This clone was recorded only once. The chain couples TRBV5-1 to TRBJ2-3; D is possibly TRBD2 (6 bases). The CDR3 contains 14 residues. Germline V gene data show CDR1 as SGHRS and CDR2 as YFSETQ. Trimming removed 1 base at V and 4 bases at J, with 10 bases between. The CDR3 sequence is CASSLRRGADTQYF. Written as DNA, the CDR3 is TGCGCCAGCAGCTTGAGGAGGGGCGCAGATACGCAGTATTTT. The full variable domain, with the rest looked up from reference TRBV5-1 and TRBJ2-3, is KAGVTQTPRYLIKTRGQQVTLSCSPISGHRSVSWYQQTPGQGLQFLFEYFSETQRNKGNFPGRFSGRQFSNSRSEMNVSTLELGDSALYLCASSLRRGADTQYFGPGTRLTVL.

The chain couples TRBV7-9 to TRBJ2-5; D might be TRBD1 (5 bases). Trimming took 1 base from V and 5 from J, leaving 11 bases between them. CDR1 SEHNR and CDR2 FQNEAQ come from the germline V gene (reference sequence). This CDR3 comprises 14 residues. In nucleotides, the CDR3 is TGTGCCAGCAGCTTAGAGGCAGGGTGGGAGACCCAGTACTTC. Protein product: CASSLEAGWETQYF. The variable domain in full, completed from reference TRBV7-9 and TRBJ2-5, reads DTGVSQNPRHKITKRGQNVTFRCDPISEHNRLYWYRQTLGQGPEFLTYFQNEAQLEKSRLLSDRFSAERPKGSFSTLEIQRTEQGDSAMYLCASSLEAGWETQYFGPGTRLLVL.